This TCR beta chain is drawn from a study of blood T cell repertoires in COVID-19. Profiled with immunoSEQ multiplex PCR; TCRdb holds only in-frame clones, not every one. This repertoire shows about 260,000 clones, approximately 90% found once; its top ten account for 3.5% to 4.5%. Sequenced input: peripheral blood. The receptor was isolated from a woman aged 40 to 50 with acute or convalescent COVID-19.

CDR3 DNA: TGTGCCAGCAGACTTGGACAGCTTGAAGCTTTCTTT. Its translation: CASRLGQLEAFF. The chain employs TRBV7-9 and TRBJ1-1, with a weak D call TRBD1 (6 bases). Deletions cut 6 bases from V and 7 bases from J, with 12 bases between. Per the germline V gene, CDR1 is SEHNR and CDR2 is FQNEAQ (reference sequence). The CDR3 spans 12 residues.